This T cell receptor (beta chain) was sequenced during a study of T cells in Graves' hyperthyroidism and ophthalmopathy. Looking at the study overall: Peripheral blood was acquired at first diagnosis, ahead of any therapy whatsoever. Study-wide findings and caveats: Ophthalmopathy could be told apart from stable hyperthyroidism with a 13 V-J model.

This clonotype was seen at least ten times. Its antigen remains unidentified. RNA transcripts yielded amplified TCR beta CDR3 regions. First-round RT-PCR targeting the TCR CDR3 was performed with the HTBI primer set. TCRdb reprocessed the multiplex PCR reads with MiXCR, giving one entry per CDR3 protein. Of about 520,000 distinct CDR3 sequences listed, approximately 25% were seen once; the top ten hold 11%. Ophthalmopathy in the patients scored at least 3 on Clinical Activity Score and at least 4 on NOSPECS grade, lasting under 3 months. Germline V CDR1 and CDR2: MDHEN, SYDVKM. J lost 9 bases, V lost 6 bases, and 16 bases had no gene match. This CDR3 comprises 15 residues.

The sequence was collected from a woman aged 30 to 39 with Graves' ophthalmopathy. The sequenced sample was blood. The chain couples TRBV28 to TRBJ1-1, with 7 nucleotides matching TRBD1. The CDR3 reads CASSRDSGGYGKAFF. The CDR3 DNA sequence: TGTGCCAGCAGCCGGGACAGCGGGGGCTACGGCAAAGCTTTCTTT.